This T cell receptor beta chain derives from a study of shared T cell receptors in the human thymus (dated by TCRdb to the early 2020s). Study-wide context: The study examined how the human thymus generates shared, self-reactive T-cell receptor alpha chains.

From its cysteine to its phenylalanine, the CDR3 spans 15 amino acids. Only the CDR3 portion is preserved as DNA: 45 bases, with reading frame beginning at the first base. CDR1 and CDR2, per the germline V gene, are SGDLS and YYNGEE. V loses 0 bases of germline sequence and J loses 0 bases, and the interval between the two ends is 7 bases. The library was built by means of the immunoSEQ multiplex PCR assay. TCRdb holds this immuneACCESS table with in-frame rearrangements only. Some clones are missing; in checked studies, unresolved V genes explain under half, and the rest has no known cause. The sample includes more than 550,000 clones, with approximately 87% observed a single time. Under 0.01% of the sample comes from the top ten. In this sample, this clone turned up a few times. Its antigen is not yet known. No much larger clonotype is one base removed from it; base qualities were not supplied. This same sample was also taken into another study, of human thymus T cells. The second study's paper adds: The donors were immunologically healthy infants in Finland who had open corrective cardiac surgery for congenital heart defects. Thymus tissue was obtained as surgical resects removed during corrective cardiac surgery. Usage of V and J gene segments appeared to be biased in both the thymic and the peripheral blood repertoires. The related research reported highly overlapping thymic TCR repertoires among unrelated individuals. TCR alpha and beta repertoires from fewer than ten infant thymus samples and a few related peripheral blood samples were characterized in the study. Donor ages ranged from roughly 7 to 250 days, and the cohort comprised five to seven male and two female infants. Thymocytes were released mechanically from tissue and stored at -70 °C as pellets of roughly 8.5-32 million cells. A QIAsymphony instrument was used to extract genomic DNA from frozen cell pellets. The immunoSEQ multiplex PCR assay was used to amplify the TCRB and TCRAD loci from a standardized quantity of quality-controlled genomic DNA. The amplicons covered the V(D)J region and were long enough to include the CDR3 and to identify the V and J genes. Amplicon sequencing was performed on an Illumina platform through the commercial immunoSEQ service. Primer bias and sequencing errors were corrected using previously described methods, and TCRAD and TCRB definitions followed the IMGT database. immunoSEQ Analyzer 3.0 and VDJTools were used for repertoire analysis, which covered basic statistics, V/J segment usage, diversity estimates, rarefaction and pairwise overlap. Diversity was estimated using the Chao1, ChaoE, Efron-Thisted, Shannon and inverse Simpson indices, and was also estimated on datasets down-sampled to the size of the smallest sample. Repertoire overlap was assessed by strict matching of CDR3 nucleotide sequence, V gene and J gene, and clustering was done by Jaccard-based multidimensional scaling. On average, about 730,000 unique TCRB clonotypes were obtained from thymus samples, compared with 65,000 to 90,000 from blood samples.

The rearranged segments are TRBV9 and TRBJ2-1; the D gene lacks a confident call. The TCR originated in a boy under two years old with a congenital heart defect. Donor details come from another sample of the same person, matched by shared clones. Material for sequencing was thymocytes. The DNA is TGTGCCAGCAGCGTAGGGCCGCCCTCCTACAATGAGCAGTTCTTC. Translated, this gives CASSVGPPSYNEQFF.